This section outlines one TCR beta chain sequence together with its context. This sample is drawn from a study of T-cell memory formation after mild COVID-19. TCRdb passed the 5' RACE reads through MiXCR, listing each CDR3 protein once. The repertoire has about 560,000 distinct CDR3 sequences, approximately 21% of them found once; the top ten carry around 8.4%. The ends were cut back, 1 base at V and 5 bases at J, with 14 bases in the middle. The CDR3 extends over 16 amino acids. Germline loops: CDR1 KGHSH, CDR2 LQKENI. Input material: PBMCs or a T cell subset sorted from them (not recorded which). V and J are TRBV18 and TRBJ1-4; perhaps TRBD1 as D (6 bases). This TCR was sampled from an adult woman who had mild COVID-19 (a few samples of this study predate the infection). Cell type and time point are not known. The CDR3 is CASSPRTDRSNEKLFF. CDR3 DNA: TGTGCCAGCTCACCACGAACAGACAGGTCCAATGAAAAACTGTTTTTT. The full variable domain, completed using reference TRBV18 and TRBJ1-4, is NAGVMQNPRHLVRRRGQEARLRCSPMKGHSHVYWYRQLPEEGLKFMVYLQKENIIDESGMPKERFSAEFPKEGPSILRIQQVVRGDSAAYFCASSPRTDRSNEKLFFGSGTQLSVL.